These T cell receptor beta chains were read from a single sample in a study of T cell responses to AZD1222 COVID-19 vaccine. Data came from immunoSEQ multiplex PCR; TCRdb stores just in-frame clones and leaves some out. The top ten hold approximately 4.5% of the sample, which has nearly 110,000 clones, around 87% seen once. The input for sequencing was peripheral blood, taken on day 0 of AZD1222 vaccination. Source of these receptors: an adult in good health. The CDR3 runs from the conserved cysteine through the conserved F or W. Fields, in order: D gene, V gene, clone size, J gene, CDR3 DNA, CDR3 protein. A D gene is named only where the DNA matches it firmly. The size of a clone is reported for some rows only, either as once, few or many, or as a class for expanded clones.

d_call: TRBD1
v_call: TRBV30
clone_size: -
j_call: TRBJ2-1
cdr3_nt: TGTGCCGGGAGGACAGGGGTCAATGAGCAGTTCTTC
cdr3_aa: CAGRTGVNEQFF

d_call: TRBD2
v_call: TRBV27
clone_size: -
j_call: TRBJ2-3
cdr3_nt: TGTGCCACGGCGGGAGGGCCAGATACGCAGTATTTT
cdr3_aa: CATAGGPDTQYF

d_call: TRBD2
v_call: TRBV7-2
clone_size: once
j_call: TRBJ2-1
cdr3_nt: TGTGCCACCGGGATAGGGCTAGCGGGCAATGAGCAGTTCTTC
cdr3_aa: CATGIGLAGNEQFF

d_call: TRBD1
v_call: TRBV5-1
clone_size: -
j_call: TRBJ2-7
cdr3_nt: TGCGCCAGCAGCGGCCGGACAGGGGCCCTCGAGCAGTACTTC
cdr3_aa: CASSGRTGALEQYF

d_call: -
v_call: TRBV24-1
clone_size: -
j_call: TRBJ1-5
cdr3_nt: TGTGCCACCTGCTCTAGCAGGAATAGCAATCAGCCCCAGCATTTT
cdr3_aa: CATCSSRNSNQPQHF

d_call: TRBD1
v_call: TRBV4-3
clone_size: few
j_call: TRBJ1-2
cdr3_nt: TGCGCCAGCAGCCAGACCGGGACAGGGGAGGGCTATGGCTACACCTTC
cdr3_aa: CASSQTGTGEGYGYTF

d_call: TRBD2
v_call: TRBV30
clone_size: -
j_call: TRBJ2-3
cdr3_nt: TGTGCCTGGAGCGGTAGCGGGGAGACAGATACGCAGTATTTT
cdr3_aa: CAWSGSGETDTQYF

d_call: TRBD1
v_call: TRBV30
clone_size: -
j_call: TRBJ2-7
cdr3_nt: TGTGCCTGGAGTTGGACAGGGGGCAGTAATCACGAGCAGTACTTC
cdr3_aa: CAWSWTGGSNHEQYF

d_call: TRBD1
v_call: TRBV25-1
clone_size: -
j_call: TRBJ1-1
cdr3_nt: TGTGCCAGCAGTGGATTAAAACAGGGGGGGAACACTGAAGCTTTCTTT
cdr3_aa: CASSGLKQGGNTEAFF

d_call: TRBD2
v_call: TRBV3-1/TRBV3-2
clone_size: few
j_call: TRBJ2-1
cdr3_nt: TGTGCCAGCAGCCAACCTATAGCGGGGATGAATGAGCAGTTCTTC
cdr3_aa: CASSQPIAGMNEQFF

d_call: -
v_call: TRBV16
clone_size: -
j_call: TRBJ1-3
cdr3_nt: TGTGCCAGCAGCCAATCGGCAGGCTCTGGAAACACCATATATTTT
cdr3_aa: CASSQSAGSGNTIYF

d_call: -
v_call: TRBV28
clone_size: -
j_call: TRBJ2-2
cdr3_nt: TGTGCCAGCAGTTTGGGCACCGGGGAGCTGTTTTTT
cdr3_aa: CASSLGTGELFF

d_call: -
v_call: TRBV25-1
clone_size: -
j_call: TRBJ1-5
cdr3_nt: TGTGCCAGCAGTACGGGGTCTCAGCCCCAGCATTTT
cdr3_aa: CASSTGSQPQHF

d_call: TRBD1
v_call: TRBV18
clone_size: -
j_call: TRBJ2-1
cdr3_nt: TGTGCCAGCTCACCTCTATCGGGACAGGGGGGACTAGCAGCCTACAATGAGCAGTTCTTC
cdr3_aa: CASSPLSGQGGLAAYNEQFF

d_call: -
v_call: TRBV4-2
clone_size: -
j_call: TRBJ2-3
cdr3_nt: TGTGCCAGCAGCCAAGTTGCAGATACGCAGTATTTT
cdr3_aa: CASSQVADTQYF

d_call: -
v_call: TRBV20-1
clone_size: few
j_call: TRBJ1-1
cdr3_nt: TGCAGTGCTAGTACGAAATCTGAAGCTTTCTTT
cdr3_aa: CSASTKSEAFF

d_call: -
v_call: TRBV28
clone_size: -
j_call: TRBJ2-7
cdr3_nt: TGTGCCAGCAGTCCGGGACAATCCTACGAGCAGTACTTC
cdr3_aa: CASSPGQSYEQYF

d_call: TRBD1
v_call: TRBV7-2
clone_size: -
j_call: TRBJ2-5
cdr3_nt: TGTGCCAGCAGCTTGGGGACAGGAGGAGAGACCCAGTACTTC
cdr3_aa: CASSLGTGGETQYF

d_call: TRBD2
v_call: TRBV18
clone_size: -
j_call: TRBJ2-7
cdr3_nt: TGTGCCAGCTCACCACCGACGGCGGGAGGGCCGTCCTACGAGCAGTACTTC
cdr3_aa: CASSPPTAGGPSYEQYF

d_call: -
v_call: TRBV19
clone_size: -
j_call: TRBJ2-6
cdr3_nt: TGTGCCAGTAACTCTGGGGCCAACGTCCTGACTTTC
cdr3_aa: CASNSGANVLTF

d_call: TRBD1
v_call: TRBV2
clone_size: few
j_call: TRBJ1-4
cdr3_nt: TGTGCCAGCAGTTATACCGGGACAGGGTACGAAAAACTGTTTTTT
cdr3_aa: CASSYTGTGYEKLFF

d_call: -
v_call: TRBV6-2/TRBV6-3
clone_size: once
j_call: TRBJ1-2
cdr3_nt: TGTGCCAGCAGTTACTCAACGCAGACCTATGGCTACACCTTC
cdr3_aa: CASSYSTQTYGYTF

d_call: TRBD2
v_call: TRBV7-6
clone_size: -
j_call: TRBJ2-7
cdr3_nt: TGTGCCAGCAGCTTAGGCCTAGCGGGGTTCTACGAGCAGTACTTC
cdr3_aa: CASSLGLAGFYEQYF

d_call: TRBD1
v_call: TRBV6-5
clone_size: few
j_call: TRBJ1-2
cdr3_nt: TGTGCCTCTCTGGGGACAGGGACAAACGGCTACACCTTC
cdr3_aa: CASLGTGTNGYTF

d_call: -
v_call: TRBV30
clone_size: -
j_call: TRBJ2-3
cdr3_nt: TGTGCCTGGAGCGAGAATCGGGATACGCAGTATTTT
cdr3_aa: CAWSENRDTQYF

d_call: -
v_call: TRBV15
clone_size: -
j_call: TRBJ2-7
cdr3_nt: TGTGCCACCAGCAGAGAACGGACAGTCCACGAGCAGTACTTC
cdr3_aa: CATSRERTVHEQYF

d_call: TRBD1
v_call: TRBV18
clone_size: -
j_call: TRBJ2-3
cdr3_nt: TGTGCCAGCTCACCATTTCTACAGGGGAACACAGATACGCAGTATTTT
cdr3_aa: CASSPFLQGNTDTQYF

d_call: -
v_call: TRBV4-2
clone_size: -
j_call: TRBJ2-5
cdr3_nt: TGTGCCAGCAGCCAGGTTTTTGGAGAGACCCAGTACTTC
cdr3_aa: CASSQVFGETQYF

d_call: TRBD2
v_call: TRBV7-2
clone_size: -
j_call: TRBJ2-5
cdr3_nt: TGTGCCAGCAGCTTAGTTGGGACTAGCGGGAGTGGTGAGACCCAGTACTTC
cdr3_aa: CASSLVGTSGSGETQYF

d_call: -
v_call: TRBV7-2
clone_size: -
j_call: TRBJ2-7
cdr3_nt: TGTGCCAGCAGCTTACTCGGGAGCCCTACCTACGAGCAGTACTTC
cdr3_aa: CASSLLGSPTYEQYF

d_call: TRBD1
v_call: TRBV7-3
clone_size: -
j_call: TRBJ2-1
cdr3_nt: TGTGCCTCCGGACAGGGGGCAAACAATGAGCAGTTCTTC
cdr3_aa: CASGQGANNEQFF